This passage covers 10 T cell receptor beta chains from one sample sequenced in a study of T cell clonotyping in hematopoietic cell transplantation. Documented time point: recipient sample about 28 days before transplant, after cytoreduction. Produced via immunoSEQ multiplex PCR; TCRdb's table is partial and in-frame only. The table has more than 8,000 clones, more than 75% seen once. The material sequenced was peripheral blood mononuclear cells, taken before stem cell transplant. Every receptor here comes from a woman in her sixties with acute myeloid leukemia. Some clones in this sample may be carry-over from other donors' samples.

The chain joins TRBV10-3 to TRBJ2-3, with 8 bases fitting TRBD2. CDR1 is ENHRY, CDR2 SYGVKD, per germline. The CDR3 spans 17 residues. V was clipped by 4 bases and J by 2 bases; unmatched bases: 11. The DNA of the CDR3 is TGTGCCATCAGTGCGGGTACTAGCGGTGCGGACACAGATACGCAGTATTTT. Translation gives CAISAGTSGADTDTQYF.

This chain connects TRBV7-2 to TRBJ2-1, with TRBD2 matching 14 bases. Germline values: CDR1 SGHTA, CDR2 FQGNSA. The CDR3 loop spans 16 amino acids. J was trimmed by 7 bases and V by 5 bases; bases with no gene match: 7. In nucleotides, the CDR3 is TGTGCCAGCAGCCCGGGACTAGCGGGAGTGTGGAATGAGCAGTTCTTC. It yields the protein CASSPGLAGVWNEQFF.

The V call is TRBV28, the J call TRBJ2-1; D is possibly TRBD1 or TRBD2 (5 bases each). V shed 4 bases and J shed 10 bases, with 17 bases lying between them. The CDR3 runs to 14 residues. The germline V gene has CDR1 MDHEN and CDR2 SYDVKM. The CDR3 bases are TGTGCCAGCAGTTCCGGGACCGTCGTTAGGGAGCAGTTCTTC. Amino acid sequence: CASSSGTVVREQFF.

The V call is TRBV29-1, the J call TRBJ1-3, with no clear D. CDR3 length equals 15 residues. The germline V and J ends were trimmed by 1 base and 0 bases, with 10 bases remaining between them. CDR1 is SQVTM and CDR2 is ANQGSEA in the germline V gene. In DNA form, the CDR3 reads TGCAGCGTTGAAGGGGGTTTAGGCTCTGGAAACACCATATATTTT. Protein: CSVEGGLGSGNTIYF.

V is TRBV11-1 and J is TRBJ2-1; 7 positions agree with TRBD2. Trimming cost V 6 bases and J 4 bases; bases outside gene matches: 12. The CDR3 totals 16 residues. In germline, CDR1 is SGHAT, CDR2 FQDESV (reference sequence). In DNA form, the CDR3 reads TGTGCCAGCAGACTACCCACGGGAGCGGGATACAATGAGCAGTTCTTC. Its protein is CASRLPTGAGYNEQFF.

This clone was recorded once. The rearrangement uses TRBV25-1 and TRBJ1-3; D is unresolved. Trimming shortened V by 4 bases and J by 4 bases, and 8 bases separated the two germline ends. In germline, CDR1 is MGHDK, CDR2 SYGVNS. This CDR3 contains 13 residues. CDR3 in DNA: TGTGCCAGCAGTGGCGCTAGGGGAAACACCATATATTTT. Its translation: CASSGARGNTIYF. Complete variable domain (other parts from reference TRBV25-1 and TRBJ1-3): EADIYQTPRYLVIGTGKKITLECSQTMGHDKMYWYQQDPGMELHLIHYSYGVNSTEKGDLSSESTVSRIRTEHFPLTLESARPSHTSQYLCASSGARGNTIYFGEGSWLTVV.

This rearrangement joins TRBV6-6 to TRBJ2-5, with D possibly matching TRBD1 (5 bases). V dropped 0 bases and J dropped 2 bases, with 10 bases sitting between them. The CDR3 has 15 amino acids. Germline values: CDR1 MNHNY, CDR2 SVGAGI (reference sequence). CDR3: CASSYSTALQETQYF. The DNA of the CDR3 is TGTGCCAGCAGTTACTCGACAGCTCTTCAAGAGACCCAGTACTTC.

V and J are TRBV19 and TRBJ1-1; possibly TRBD1 for D (6 bases). Germline CDR1 and CDR2: LNHDA and SQIVND (reference sequence). This CDR3 is 15 amino acids long. V lost 6 bases to trimming and J lost 5 bases, with 19 bases between them. In nucleotides, the CDR3 is TGTGCCAGTAGCCTCGCATCAGGGGCGAAGACTGAAGCTTTCTTT. Protein: CASSLASGAKTEAFF. Complete variable domain (other parts from reference TRBV19 and TRBJ1-1): DGGITQSPKYLFRKEGQNVTLSCEQNLNHDAMYWYRQDPGQGLRLIYYSQIVNDFQKGDIAEGYSVSREKKESFPLTVTSAQKNPTAFYLCASSLASGAKTEAFFGQGTRLTVV.

The chain uses TRBV5-8 and TRBJ2-7; perhaps TRBD2 as D (6 bases). The germline V gene has CDR1 SGHTS and CDR2 YDEGEE. This CDR3 comprises 17 residues. V was clipped by 2 bases and J by 4 bases, with 22 bases between them. CDR3: CASSFTFVPSEPYEQYF. The CDR3, as DNA: TGTGCCAGCAGCTTTACGTTCGTTCCTAGCGAACCATACGAGCAGTACTTC.

The chain couples TRBV27 to TRBJ2-2; D may be TRBD1 (5 bases). Germline assignment: CDR1 MNHEY and CDR2 SMNVEV (reference sequence). The CDR3 has 15 amino acids. Trimming left V 4 bases short and J 3 bases short, with 12 bases between. The CDR3 nucleotides read TGTGCCAGCAGTTCCTTCGACAGACACACCGGGGAGCTGTTTTTT. Encoded protein: CASSSFDRHTGELFF.